This TCR beta chain was sequenced in a study of CD8 T cells in Susac syndrome. The RNA, roughly 0.45 to 1 ug, was put through reverse transcription using random hexamers. TCRdb recomputed calls from the immunoSEQ multiplex PCR reads with MiXCR, one row per CDR3 protein. The data hold 90,000 to 150,000 distinct CDR3 sequences, with around 94% observed a single time. With V trimmed by 7 bases and J by 4 bases, 0 bases remained unmatched. Germline CDR1 reads SQVTM; CDR2 reads ANQGSEA. CDR3 length equals 12 residues. This TCR was recovered from a human donor in good health. The gene calls are TRBV29-1 and TRBJ2-1, with 11 bases identical to TRBD1. The sample consisted of CD4+ T cells from PBMCs. CDR3 nucleotides: TGCAGCGGGGACAGGGGGTACAATGAGCAGTTCTTC. This codes for CSGDRGYNEQFF.